A selection of T cell receptor beta chains follows, all from one sample in a study of CD8+ T cells in alopecia areata. TCRdb's table, derived via immunoSEQ multiplex PCR, lists solely in-frame clones and lacks some. The sample has 80,000 to 100,000 clones, around two fifths seen once. What was sequenced was CD4+ T cells sorted from blood. The receptors were sampled from a human donor with alopecia areata. The CDR3 runs from the conserved cysteine through the conserved F or W. The D gene is left open where the match is weak. Not all rows give a size; the values are once, few, many and, for expanded clones, a class.

clone_size j_call d_call v_call cdr3_nt cdr3_aa
. TRBJ2-5 . TRBV18 TGTGCCAGCTCACCCCGCGAAGGGACCCAGTACTTC CASSPREGTQYF
few TRBJ2-4 TRBD1 TRBV7-2 TGTGCCAGCAGCTTAGCTGGGACAGGTCAAAACATTCAGTACTTC CASSLAGTGQNIQYF
few TRBJ1-5 . TRBV7-8 TGTGCCAGCAGCCCCCGAGGGGGGGACAACAATCAGCCCCAGCATTTT CASSPRGGDNNQPQHF
. TRBJ2-3 . TRBV30 TGTGCCTGGAGTAACAGCCCCACAGATACGCAGTATTTT CAWSNSPTDTQYF
few TRBJ1-5 . TRBV29-1 TGCAGCGTTGAACTGAGCCGGGGCAATCAGCCCCAGCATTTT CSVELSRGNQPQHF
. TRBJ1-1 . TRBV5-1 TGCGCCAGCAGCTTGGTTCGAGGAGTGAACACTGAAGCTTTCTTT CASSLVRGVNTEAFF
few TRBJ2-7 . TRBV6-6 TGTGCCAGCAGTTCCACTACCTACGAGCAGTACTTC CASSSTTYEQYF
. TRBJ1-2 . TRBV30 TGTGCCTGGAGAACTCAATGGGGTGGCTACACCTTC CAWRTQWGGYTF
. TRBJ2-3 TRBD1 TRBV28 TGTGCCAGCAGTCCTCCCGGGACAGGCACAGATACGCAGTATTTT CASSPPGTGTDTQYF
few TRBJ2-7 TRBD2 TRBV29-1 TGCAGCGCCGGGGAGGGTTGGACGGGCGAGCAGTACTTC CSAGEGWTGEQYF
many TRBJ2-5 . TRBV5-1 TGCGCCAGCAGCTTGATTAGCCAAGAGACCCAGTACTTC CASSLISQETQYF
. TRBJ2-2 . TRBV6-6 TGTGCCAGCAGCAAGGGTACCGGGGAGCTGTTTTTT CASSKGTGELFF
. TRBJ2-3 . TRBV29-1 TGCAGCGTTGATGAGGGGGACGGCGGAGGCACAGATACGCAGTATTTT CSVDEGDGGGTDTQYF
. TRBJ1-5 . TRBV7-8 TGTGCCAGCAGCTTGCGAGTTAATCAGCCCCAGCATTTT CASSLRVNQPQHF
. TRBJ1-5 . TRBV2 TGTGCCAGCAGTCCAGACGAGCTCGGCAATCAGCCCCAGCATTTT CASSPDELGNQPQHF
few TRBJ1-2 . TRBV10-3 TGTGCCATCAGTGCAATGGGGATTGAAGGCTACACCTTC CAISAMGIEGYTF
few TRBJ2-7 TRBD2 TRBV28 TGTGCCAGCAGTTTGGGGGGGAGCTCCTACGAGCAGTACTTC CASSLGGSSYEQYF
. TRBJ2-3 TRBD1 TRBV29-1 TGCAGCGTCGCTTACAGGGGTCTCGGCACAGATACGCAGTATTTT CSVAYRGLGTDTQYF
few TRBJ2-3 . TRBV29-1 TGCAGCGTTGTGGAATCCACAGATACGCAGTATTTT CSVVESTDTQYF
. TRBJ2-1 TRBD1 TRBV18 TGTGCCAGCTCATCTCGGACAGGGGGCGATGAGCAGTTCTTC CASSSRTGGDEQFF
. TRBJ2-1 . TRBV20-1 TGCAGTGCTAGCGGGGTAAGAGAGCAGTTCTTC CSASGVREQFF
few TRBJ2-3 TRBD1 TRBV29-1 TGCAGCGTTGACAGGGGGAGCACAGATACGCAGTATTTT CSVDRGSTDTQYF
. TRBJ2-2 . TRBV4-3 TGCGCCAGCAGCCTTAGGTGGAACACCGGGGAGCTGTTTTTT CASSLRWNTGELFF
. TRBJ2-3 TRBD1 TRBV4-2 TGTGCCAGCAGCCAAGTAGGACAGGGGGAAGGGGCGCAGTATTTT CASSQVGQGEGAQYF
few TRBJ2-1 . TRBV29-1 TGCAGCGTCGGCGGAACGGGTGAGCAGTTCTTC CSVGGTGEQFF
. TRBJ1-1 . TRBV29-1 TGCAGCGTAGGACGGTTGAACACTGAAGCTTTCTTT CSVGRLNTEAFF
. TRBJ2-7 . TRBV4-3 TGCGCCAGCAGCCAGAATCCCGGGACTCACTACGAGCAGTACTTC CASSQNPGTHYEQYF
few TRBJ2-1 . TRBV12-2 TGTGCAAGTCGCTTAGTTACAGACTCAGTAGGTGAGCAGTTCTTC CASRLVTDSVGEQFF
. TRBJ1-1 TRBD1 TRBV5-1 TGCGCCAGCGGACAGGGGGCGGTCACTGAAGCTTTCTTT CASGQGAVTEAFF
. TRBJ2-7 TRBD2 TRBV29-1 TGCAGCGTTGAAGGGTCTAGCGGGAGTTACGAGCAGTACTTC CSVEGSSGSYEQYF
few TRBJ2-7 TRBD2 TRBV7-2 TGTGCCAGCAGGGAGGGACTAGCGGGGGACGAGCAGTACTTC CASREGLAGDEQYF
few TRBJ1-2 . TRBV28 TGTGCCAGCAGTTTATCGGTGGATCTGGGCTATGGCTACACCTTC CASSLSVDLGYGYTF
. TRBJ2-7 . TRBV30 TGTGGTGGGAGAACAGGCTCCTACGAGCAGTACTTC CGGRTGSYEQYF
. TRBJ2-1 . TRBV29-1 TGCAGCGCCACTCCCGAACCTTACAATGAGCAGTTCTTC CSATPEPYNEQFF
. TRBJ1-1 . TRBV30 TGTGCCTGGAGTGTACCTGCGGTTAGGATGAACACTGAAGCTTTCTTT CAWSVPAVRMNTEAFF
. TRBJ2-1 . TRBV18 TGTGCCAGCTCACCGGAAGGGACTTCCTACAATGAGCAGTTCTTC CASSPEGTSYNEQFF
. TRBJ2-3 . TRBV7-9 TGTGCCAGCAGCTTTTCCGGGACTGGCACAGATACGCAGTATTTT CASSFSGTGTDTQYF
. TRBJ2-1 . TRBV5-1 TGCGCCAGCAGCTTGGCCGAGAACCAAGAGCAGTTCTTC CASSLAENQEQFF
. TRBJ2-4 . TRBV10-1 TGCGCCAGCAGTGAAGGAGGACCAAACATTCAGTACTTC CASSEGGPNIQYF
few TRBJ2-1 TRBD2 TRBV29-1 TGCAGCCCCCGGGGGGGCTCCTACAATGAGCAGTTCTTC CSPRGGSYNEQFF
few TRBJ2-2 . TRBV29-1 TGCAGCGTTGAATCCCCTACGAACACCGGGGAGCTGTTTTTT CSVESPTNTGELFF